In its sample, the clone carrying this T cell receptor (beta chain) was seen once. Its antigen is undetermined. These data belong to a study of CD8+ T cells in alopecia areata. About the research overall: Patients in the study were on tofacitinib for 6 to 18 months, then off it for 6 months. Study-wide points: Clonality exceeded that of normal scalp in lesional scalp, most notably in alopecia totalis/universalis.

As the sequencing template, cDNA was produced by extracting RNA and reverse transcribing it. Here immunoSEQ multiplex PCR was the method, and the copy in TCRdb shows in-frame clones only, minus some. This table holds about 150,000 clones, roughly 53% found once. The CDR3 is 13 amino acids. V dropped 7 bases and J dropped 3 bases, with 15 bases sitting between them. Per the germline V gene, CDR1 is SQVTM and CDR2 is ANQGSEA. The sequence was collected from a human donor with alopecia areata. The specimen comprised CD4+ T cells sorted from blood, sampled at week 0. This chain uses TRBV29-1 with TRBJ1-2; D might be TRBD1 (5 bases). Written as DNA, the CDR3 is TGCAGCGACACTTCCGGGACGGACTATGGCTACACCTTC. This encodes CSDTSGTDYGYTF.